Below, 19 T cell receptor beta chains from the same sample are listed, as sequenced in a study of early T cells in non-severe SARS-CoV-2 infection. TCRdb reprocessed the 5' RACE reads via MiXCR and lists one record per CDR3 protein. Of about 68,000 distinct CDR3 sequences detected, approximately 11% appear once; the ten largest clones hold about 6.4%. The specimen was whole blood. These receptors were collected from an adult who was a healthcare worker with PCR-confirmed SARS-CoV-2 infection or an uninfected control (not recorded which).

This clonotype was seen many times. The chain uses TRBV12-3 or TRBV12-4 and TRBJ2-1, with D hard to call. CDR3 length equals 14 residues. Trimming shortened V by 1 base and J by 1 base, and 5 bases separated the two germline ends. CDR3 in amino acids: CASSLGPSYNEQFF. The DNA of the CDR3 is TGTGCCAGCAGTTTAGGGCCTTCCTACAATGAGCAGTTCTTC.

V gene TRBV30 combines with J gene TRBJ2-2, with a tentative D call TRBD1 (5 bases). This CDR3 has 15 residues. The V gene lost 4 bases and the J gene lost 3 bases, with 15 bases spanning the gap. Germline-derived CDR1 and CDR2 are GTSNPN and SVGIG (reference sequence). This CDR3 is CAWTPLEQDTGELFF. The CDR3, as DNA: TGTGCCTGGACTCCTCTAGAACAGGACACCGGGGAGCTGTTTTTT.

This chain joins TRBV7-7 and TRBJ2-1; D is unclear. Germline V gives CDR1 SSHAT, CDR2 FNYEAQ (reference sequence). Trimming removed 1 base at V and 10 bases at J, with 11 bases between. The CDR3 contains 13 residues. CDR3: CASSLERDREQFF. In nucleotides, the CDR3 is TGTGCCAGCAGCTTAGAAAGGGATAGAGAGCAGTTCTTC.

This clonotype was counted between two and nine times. The gene calls are TRBV20-1 and TRBJ2-1; perhaps TRBD2 as D (5 bases). The CDR3 sequence is 16 residues long. Deletions cut 0 bases from V and 7 bases from J, with 19 bases between. Germline CDR1 is DFQATT and CDR2 is SNEGSKA (reference sequence). Here the CDR3 reads CSARDLERPGGNEQFF. CDR3 DNA: TGCAGTGCTAGAGATTTGGAGCGGCCAGGCGGTAATGAGCAGTTCTTC.

The CDR3 DNA is TGTGCCAGCAGTTTCGGCCCTTACGAGCAGTACTTC. The encoded protein is CASSFGPYEQYF. The V call is TRBV28, the J call TRBJ2-7; D is undetermined. The V gene's germline CDR1 is MDHEN and CDR2 SYDVKM. The CDR3 sequence is 12 residues long. Trimming pared 3 bases from V and 4 bases from J, leaving 7 bases between.

V gene TRBV4-1 combines with J gene TRBJ2-2; 7 bases fit TRBD1. This CDR3 comprises 17 residues. The germline V gene has CDR1 MGHRA and CDR2 YSYEKL. V was clipped by 3 bases and J by 5 bases; unmatched bases: 12. The CDR3 DNA follows: TGCGCCAGCAGCCAGGGTATAAGAGGGGGCGGTACCGGGGAGCTGTTTTTT. It is translated as CASSQGIRGGGTGELFF.

The CDR3 loop is CASSLEGLAGEEQFF. CDR3 DNA sequence: TGTGCCAGCAGCTTGGAAGGACTAGCGGGAGAGGAGCAGTTCTTC. The V call is TRBV7-7, the J call TRBJ2-1, with TRBD2 matching 13 bases. V gave up 3 bases and J gave up 10 bases; unmatched junction bases: 6. Germline V CDR1 and CDR2: SSHAT, FNYEAQ (reference sequence). CDR3 length: 15 residues.

This chain joins TRBV5-4 and TRBJ2-1; possibly TRBD2 for D (6 bases). Germline loops: CDR1 SGHNT, CDR2 YYREEE (reference sequence). V was cut by 1 base and J by 5 bases, with 19 bases left in between. The length of the CDR3 is 17 residues. The CDR3, as DNA: TGTGCCAGCAGCTTGTCGGGACTGGGAATACCTAACAATGAGCAGTTCTTC. Its translation: CASSLSGLGIPNNEQFF.

This clonotype was observed many times. The chain recombines TRBV19 with TRBJ1-2, with a possible D match to TRBD1 (5 bases). V was clipped by 3 bases and J by 4 bases, with 15 bases between them. The CDR3 sequence is 15 residues long. From germline, CDR1 is LNHDA and CDR2 SQIVND (reference sequence). The CDR3 protein is CASSMGQPWPYGYTF. CDR3 DNA sequence: TGTGCCAGTAGTATGGGGCAGCCCTGGCCCTATGGCTACACCTTC.

The table lists this clonotype with many counts. V gene TRBV28 combines with J gene TRBJ2-2; D call uncertain. The CDR3 consists of 14 residues. Germline V lookup: CDR1 MDHEN, CDR2 SYDVKM. With 2 bases removed from V and 5 bases from J, the gap between germline ends came to 9 bases. CDR3 amino acids: CASSLAEETGELFF. The DNA for the CDR3 is TGTGCCAGCAGTTTAGCAGAGGAGACCGGGGAGCTGTTTTTT.

This clonotype was counted only a few times. V gene TRBV29-1 combines with J gene TRBJ1-4, with no clear D. The CDR3 extends over 13 amino acids. V was trimmed by 1 base and J by 4 bases, leaving 7 bases between them. Germline-derived CDR1 and CDR2 are SQVTM and ANQGSEA. CDR3 protein: CSVEVRNNEKLFF. CDR3 bases: TGCAGCGTTGAAGTGAGGAATAATGAAAAACTGTTTTTT.

A note on this clonotype: This CDR3 fails to terminate in the conserved phenylalanine or tryptophan, so it likely reflects a read error. The V gene is TRBV4-2, the J gene TRBJ2-5; D is perhaps TRBD2 (5 bases). Germline V gene data show CDR1 as LGHNA and CDR2 as YNFKEQ. Between the trimmed V and J ends, which lost 0 bases and 2 bases, there was a span of 13 bases. This CDR3 spans 16 amino acids. CDR3 in DNA: TGTGCCAGCAGCCAAGATCTTATGGGCGGGCAAGAGACCCAGTACCTC. Its protein product is CASSQDLMGGQETQYL.

This clonotype was picked up many times. This rearrangement joins TRBV2 to TRBJ1-6; tentative D call: TRBD1 (5 bases). There are 13 residues in the CDR3. Germline V CDR1 and CDR2: SNHLY, FYNNEI. The V end was cut by 8 bases, the J end by 6 bases, with 11 bases between. Written as DNA, the CDR3 is TGTGCCAGCCGGAGGGGCATTAATTCACCCCTCCACTTT. It is translated as CASRRGINSPLHF.

This clonotype has just one count. The J gene is TRBJ1-2, the V gene TRBV28; D not certain. The CDR3 sequence is 13 residues long. Trimming shortened V by 6 bases and J by 6 bases, and 14 bases separated the two germline ends. Germline assignment: CDR1 MDHEN and CDR2 SYDVKM. For the CDR3, the DNA is TGTGCCAGCAGCCGAAGGTTGCGAGATGGCTACACCTTC. This sequence encodes CASSRRLRDGYTF.

This clonotype has just a few counts. The rearrangement joins TRBV20-1 to TRBJ2-4; TRBD1 agrees at 7 bases. The CDR3 runs 13 residues. Trimming removed 5 bases from V and 2 bases from J; junction bases left unmatched: 3. Germline loops: CDR1 DFQATT, CDR2 SNEGSKA (reference sequence). The CDR3 nucleotides read TGCAGTGCTCACAGGGGAACCAAAAACATTCAGTACTTC. Protein product: CSAHRGTKNIQYF.

This rearrangement joins TRBV18 to TRBJ2-1, with D perhaps matching TRBD2 (6 bases). Germline V gene lookup returns CDR1 KGHSH and CDR2 LQKENI. This CDR3 comprises 14 residues. Trimming took off 4 bases at V and 3 bases at J, with 10 bases between the two ends. Here the CDR3 reads CASSLLDYYNEQFF. The CDR3 DNA is TGTGCCAGCTCACTCCTGGACTACTACAATGAGCAGTTCTTC. The full variable domain, rest sourced from reference TRBV18 and TRBJ2-1, is NAGVMQNPRHLVRRRGQEARLRCSPMKGHSHVYWYRQLPEEGLKFMVYLQKENIIDESGMPKERFSAEFPKEGPSILRIQQVVRGDSAAYFCASSLLDYYNEQFFGPGTRLTVL.

This clonotype was seen ten or more times. V gene TRBV29-1 combines with J gene TRBJ2-2, with a tentative D call TRBD1 (6 bases). CDR1 and CDR2 from the germline V gene are SQVTM and ANQGSEA. Trimming cost V 8 bases and J 4 bases, with 17 bases left between them. This CDR3 is 14 amino acids long. DNA for the CDR3: TGCAGCTCCACCACAGGGCTGGGCACCGGGGAGCTGTTTTTT. Protein: CSSTTGLGTGELFF.

The genes are TRBV7-2 and TRBJ2-1; D remains unclear. The germline CDR1 and CDR2 sequences are SGHTA and FQGNSA. Deletions cut 5 bases from V and 5 bases from J, with 16 bases between. The CDR3 contains 15 residues. CDR3 amino acids: CASSPRRSAHNEQFF. The CDR3 DNA sequence: TGTGCCAGCAGCCCACGGCGAAGCGCACACAATGAGCAGTTCTTC.

The sample holds many counts of this clonotype. This chain links TRBV5-5 with TRBJ2-2; 8 nucleotides align to TRBD1. The CDR3 is 15 amino acids. Trimming removed 3 bases from V and 0 bases from J; junction bases left unmatched: 1. Germline assignment: CDR1 SGHKS and CDR2 YYEKEE (reference sequence). The CDR3 region has the DNA TGTGCCAGCAGCTACAGGGGGGCGAACACCGGGGAGCTGTTTTTT. Protein: CASSYRGANTGELFF.